Following are 21 T cell receptor beta chains from one sample sequenced in a study of blood T cell repertoires in COVID-19. TCRdb keeps only in-frame clones here, not all; method: immunoSEQ multiplex PCR. The sample lists a few hundred thousand clones; approximately 86% were seen once. Sequencing input: PBMCs or T cells enriched from blood (not recorded which). These receptors came from a woman in her twenties or thirties who had recovered from COVID-19.

This clone was recorded once. The chain combines TRBV5-6 with TRBJ1-1; TRBD1 matches at 8 bases. CDR3 size: 17 residues. The V gene's germline CDR1 is SGHDT and CDR2 YYEEEE. Losses at the gene ends were 4 bases for V and 0 bases for J; bases not matched to a gene: 11. CDR3 sequence: CASSQDRVGVVNTEAFF. The CDR3 DNA is TGTGCCAGCAGCCAGGACAGGGTTGGGGTTGTGAACACTGAAGCTTTCTTT. The variable domain in full, with the rest retrieved from reference TRBV5-6 and TRBJ1-1, is DAGVTQSPTHLIKTRGQQVTLRCSPKSGHDTVSWYQQALGQGPQFIFQYYEEEERQRGNFPDRFSGHQFPNYSSELNVNALLLGDSALYLCASSQDRVGVVNTEAFFGQGTRLTVV.

The chain employs TRBV6-4 and TRBJ2-1; 7 bases fit TRBD2. With V trimmed by 3 bases and J by 10 bases, 6 bases remained unmatched. Germline values: CDR1 MRHNA, CDR2 SNTAGT. This CDR3 region has 13 residues. The CDR3 DNA follows: TGTGCCAGCAGTGAAGGGCCGGGGGGAGAGCAGTTCTTC. Protein sequence: CASSEGPGGEQFF.

The gene calls are TRBV27 and TRBJ2-1; perhaps TRBD1 as D (6 bases). The CDR3 extends over 15 amino acids. Germline CDR1 reads MNHEY; CDR2 reads SMNVEV (reference sequence). V lost 3 bases to trimming and J lost 4 bases, with 13 bases between them. The CDR3: CASSFDGQTYNEQFF. CDR3 DNA: TGTGCCAGCAGTTTTGATGGACAGACTTACAATGAGCAGTTCTTC.

This clone appeared a single time. The chain joins TRBV11-1 to TRBJ1-4, with a possible D match to TRBD1 (6 bases). V gave up 5 bases and J gave up 0 bases, with 10 bases separating them. The germline gives CDR1 SGHAT, CDR2 FQDESV (reference sequence). CDR3 length: 15 amino acids. This CDR3 is CASSLTGTTNEKLFF. CDR3 nucleotide sequence: TGTGCCAGCAGCCTTACAGGGACAACTAATGAAAAACTGTTTTTT.

V and J are TRBV29-1 and TRBJ2-1, with TRBD1 matching over 9 bases. Trimming cost V 1 base and J 2 bases; bases outside gene matches: 0. The germline CDR1 and CDR2 sequences are SQVTM and ANQGSEA. The length of the CDR3 is 14 residues. The CDR3 DNA reads TGCAGCGTTGAAGGGACAGGGGCCTACAATGAGCAGTTCTTC. This sequence encodes CSVEGTGAYNEQFF.

This chain joins TRBV12-5 and TRBJ2-2, with D maybe TRBD2 (5 bases). Germline V gene lookup returns CDR1 LGHNT and CDR2 FRNRAP. This CDR3 region has 16 residues. Trimming removed 0 bases at V and 4 bases at J, with 12 bases between. CDR3 bases: TGTGCTAGTGGTTTGGTACCTTGGGGAGCCACCGGGGAGCTGTTTTTT. Its protein product is CASGLVPWGATGELFF.

This sequence joins TRBV5-4 and TRBJ2-3; a possible D gene is TRBD2 (5 bases). The V gene's germline CDR1 is SGHNT and CDR2 YYREEE (reference sequence). The ends were cut back, 0 bases at V and 2 bases at J, with 7 bases in the middle. This CDR3 has 14 residues. CDR3 nucleotides: TGTGCCAGCAGCTTGGTGAGGGCCACAGATACGCAGTATTTT. As protein: CASSLVRATDTQYF.

The chain carries TRBV20-1 and TRBJ1-1; D remains unclear. Deletions cut 0 bases from V and 11 bases from J, with 4 bases between. This CDR3 is built from 9 residues. CDR1 DFQATT and CDR2 SNEGSKA come from the germline V gene (reference sequence). The CDR3 DNA follows: TGCAGTGCTAGAGATCCGGCTTTCTTT. Translated, it gives CSARDPAFF.

Here the CDR3 reads CASSASTSGEYNEQFF. Here the CDR3 DNA reads TGTGCCAGCAGTGCCTCGACTAGCGGAGAATACAATGAGCAGTTCTTC. The J gene is TRBJ2-1, the V gene TRBV28, with 9 positions matching TRBD2. The CDR3 spans 16 residues. Germline CDR1 MDHEN, CDR2 SYDVKM. Germline trimming cut 5 bases from V and 4 bases from J; bases unmatched to any gene: 9.

J is TRBJ2-1 and V is TRBV7-3, with D perhaps TRBD2 (6 bases). V lost 5 bases to trimming and J lost 7 bases, with 15 bases between them. This CDR3 spans 14 amino acids. CDR1 is SGHTA and CDR2 is FQGTGA in the germline V gene. CDR3 bases: TGTGCCAGCAGCCTAAGGGACTCCATAAATGAGCAGTTCTTC. Translating it yields CASSLRDSINEQFF.

Only a few counts were recorded for this clone. This rearrangement joins TRBV18 to TRBJ1-1; D not resolved. Germline-derived CDR1 and CDR2 are KGHSH and LQKENI. The CDR3 totals 15 residues. V was clipped by 3 bases and J by 1 base, with 12 bases between them. The CDR3 sequence is CASSPRVEANTEAFF. The CDR3 DNA reads TGTGCCAGCTCACCGAGGGTCGAGGCGAACACTGAAGCTTTCTTT.

In its sample, this clone was seen a few times. The chain joins TRBV4-1 to TRBJ2-4; TRBD1 might be the D (6 bases). V lost 7 bases and J 4 bases, leaving 14 bases between the germline ends. Germline V gene lookup returns CDR1 MGHRA and CDR2 YSYEKL. The CDR3 length is 14 residues. CDR3 protein: CASKPRQEKNIQYF. In DNA, the CDR3 is TGCGCCAGCAAACCACGACAGGAGAAAAACATTCAGTACTTC.

The chain employs TRBV19 and TRBJ2-2, with D maybe TRBD1 (6 bases). V was shortened by 11 bases and J by 0 bases, with 16 bases between the two germline ends. This CDR3 has 15 amino acids. Germline CDR1 LNHDA, CDR2 SQIVND (reference sequence). This CDR3 is CARTSGHPNTGELFF. CDR3 sequence (DNA): TGTGCCCGTACCTCGGGACATCCGAACACCGGGGAGCTGTTTTTT.

This chain links TRBV5-6 with TRBJ2-1; a weak D match, TRBD2 (6 bases). Trimming took off 1 base at V and 7 bases at J, with 15 bases between the two ends. The CDR3 is made up of 15 amino acids. Per germline, CDR1 SGHDT and CDR2 YYEEEE. CDR3 in DNA: TGTGCCAGCAGCTTGTTTGGAGTTGGGAGGAATGAGCAGTTCTTC. Translation gives CASSLFGVGRNEQFF.

The chain links TRBV2 to TRBJ2-7; TRBD2 agrees at 13 bases. Germline loops: CDR1 SNHLY, CDR2 FYNNEI. With V trimmed by 4 bases and J by 1 base, 10 bases remained unmatched. This CDR3 region has 18 residues. The CDR3 coding sequence is TGTGCCAGCAGTGGCCCGGGACTAGCGGGAAGTCGTTCCTACGAGCAGTACTTC. Translated: CASSGPGLAGSRSYEQYF.

The sample holds one count of this clone. The chain is built from TRBV2 and TRBJ1-2; TRBD1 aligns across 8 bases. The germline CDR1 and CDR2 sequences are SNHLY and FYNNEI. Losses at the gene ends were 5 bases for V and 2 bases for J; bases not matched to a gene: 10. CDR3 length equals 16 residues. The CDR3 loop reads CASSPSGQGGNYGYTF. The CDR3 nucleotides read TGTGCCAGCAGTCCTTCTGGACAGGGAGGGAACTATGGCTACACCTTC.

This clone has only one observation. This chain links TRBV9 with TRBJ1-6, with 8 bases lining up with TRBD1. The CDR3 has 16 amino acids. CDR1 and CDR2 from the germline V gene are SGDLS and YYNGEE. Trimming took 3 bases from V and 10 from J; bases not matched to a gene: 12. The CDR3 loop reads CASSDQDRVIESPLHF. As DNA, the CDR3 is TGTGCCAGCAGCGACCAGGACAGGGTGATCGAGTCACCCCTCCACTTT. Supplemented by reference TRBV9 and TRBJ1-6, the full variable domain reads DSGVTQTPKHLITATGQRVTLRCSPRSGDLSVYWYQQSLDQGLQFLIQYYNGEERAKGNILERFSAQQFPDLHSELNLSSLELGDSALYFCASSDQDRVIESPLHFGNGTRLTVT.

This chain uses TRBV2 with TRBJ1-1; 7 bases fit TRBD1. The CDR3 length is 16 residues. Trimming at V came to 6 bases and at J to 2 bases, leaving 12 bases not matched to a gene. CDR1 is SNHLY and CDR2 is FYNNEI in the germline V gene. CDR3 region: CASSPDPPGGNTEAFF. Written as DNA, the CDR3 is TGTGCCAGCAGCCCGGATCCCCCAGGGGGTAACACTGAAGCTTTCTTT.

This clone has only a few counts. The V call is TRBV5-4, the J call TRBJ2-7; TRBD1 matches 8 bases. CDR1 SGHNT and CDR2 YYREEE come from the germline V gene (reference sequence). The CDR3 is made up of 13 amino acids. The V and J ends lost 4 bases and 7 bases, in that order; junction bases with no gene match: 7. The CDR3 region has the DNA TGTGCCAGCAGCGGGCAGGGGGCGGGTGAGCAGTACTTC. As protein: CASSGQGAGEQYF.

The V gene is TRBV6-5, the J gene TRBJ1-3; D might be TRBD1 (5 bases). From germline, CDR1 is MNHEY and CDR2 SVGAGI. The CDR3 runs 12 residues. V was shortened by 6 bases and J by 7 bases, with 10 bases between the two germline ends. Here the CDR3 DNA reads TGTGCCAGCAGCACCCCAGGGAACACCATATATTTT. Translating gives CASSTPGNTIYF.

This chain connects TRBV15 to TRBJ1-5, with D uncertain. V gave up 3 bases and J gave up 3 bases, with 6 bases separating them. The CDR3 length is 13 residues. Germline CDR1 reads LNHNV; CDR2 reads YYDKDF (reference sequence). The chain's CDR3 is CATSRQYNQPQHF. In DNA, the CDR3 is TGTGCCACCAGCAGGCAGTACAATCAGCCCCAGCATTTT.